This TCR beta chain was found in a study of blood T cell repertoires in COVID-19. Germline values: CDR1 MNHNY, CDR2 SVGAGI (reference sequence). The CDR3 spans 18 residues. V was shortened by 5 bases and J by 1 base, with 21 bases between the two germline ends. This clone was picked up one time. Per the authors' pipeline: Estimates of nucleated cell counts were drawn from the amplification of reference gene primers. Repertoires were generated with immunoSEQ multiplex PCR, while TCRdb's copy carries only in-frame clones and drops some. V, J and clone size were drawn from that table, and D and trimming were deduced from the DNA. The table shows some 64,000 clones, with roughly three quarters occurring only once.

The receptor comes from a woman older than 75 with active or convalescent COVID-19. The V gene is TRBV6-6, the J gene TRBJ1-5, with a weak D call TRBD1 (6 bases). Sequenced sample: peripheral blood. DNA for the CDR3: TGTGCCAGCAGTCCCATGGAGGACAGTTGGGGGAGCAATCAGCCCCAGCATTTT. Its protein is CASSPMEDSWGSNQPQHF.